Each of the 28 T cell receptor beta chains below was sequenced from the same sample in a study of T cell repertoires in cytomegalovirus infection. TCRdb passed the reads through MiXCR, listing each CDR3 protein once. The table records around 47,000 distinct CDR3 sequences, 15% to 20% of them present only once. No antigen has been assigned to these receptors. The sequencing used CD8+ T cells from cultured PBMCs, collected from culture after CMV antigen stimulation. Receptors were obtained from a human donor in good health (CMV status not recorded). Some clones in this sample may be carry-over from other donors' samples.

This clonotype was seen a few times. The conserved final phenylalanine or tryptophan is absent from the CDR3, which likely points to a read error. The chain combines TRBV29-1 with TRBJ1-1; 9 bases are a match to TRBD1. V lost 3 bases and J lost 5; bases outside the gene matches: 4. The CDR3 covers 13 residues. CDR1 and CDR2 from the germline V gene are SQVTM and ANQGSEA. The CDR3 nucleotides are TGCAGCGTTGACAACGACAGGGGGACTGAAGCTTTCTCT. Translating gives CSVDNDRGTEAFS.

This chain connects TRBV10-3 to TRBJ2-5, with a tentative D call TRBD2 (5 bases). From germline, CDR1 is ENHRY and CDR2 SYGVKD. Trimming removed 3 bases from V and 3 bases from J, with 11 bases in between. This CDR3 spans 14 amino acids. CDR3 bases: TGTGCCATCAGTGATGAGGGAGCCGAAGAGACCCAGTACTTC. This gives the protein CAISDEGAEETQYF.

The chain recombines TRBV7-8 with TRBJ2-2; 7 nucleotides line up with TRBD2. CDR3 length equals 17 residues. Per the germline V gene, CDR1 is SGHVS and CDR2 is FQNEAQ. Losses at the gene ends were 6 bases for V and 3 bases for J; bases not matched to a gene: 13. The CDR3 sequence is CASRDEPGDYDTGELFF. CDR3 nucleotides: TGTGCCAGCAGAGACGAGCCCGGGGACTATGACACCGGGGAGCTGTTTTTT. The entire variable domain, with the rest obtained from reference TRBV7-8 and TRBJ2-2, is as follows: GAGVSQSPRYKVAKRGQDVALRCDPISGHVSLFWYQQALGQGPEFLTYFQNEAQLDKSGLPSDRFFAERPEGSVSTLKIQRTQQEDSAVYLCASRDEPGDYDTGELFFGEGSRLTVL.

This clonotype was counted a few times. CDR3 sequence: CASSQIGQGNNYNEQFF. The CDR3 coding sequence is TGCGCCAGCAGCCAAATAGGCCAGGGAAATAACTACAATGAGCAGTTCTTC. This sequence joins TRBV4-1 and TRBJ2-1, with TRBD1 as a possible D gene (5 bases). The germline CDR1 and CDR2 sequences are MGHRA and YSYEKL. The CDR3 extends over 17 amino acids. The V and J ends lost 2 bases and 3 bases respectively, with 17 bases between them.

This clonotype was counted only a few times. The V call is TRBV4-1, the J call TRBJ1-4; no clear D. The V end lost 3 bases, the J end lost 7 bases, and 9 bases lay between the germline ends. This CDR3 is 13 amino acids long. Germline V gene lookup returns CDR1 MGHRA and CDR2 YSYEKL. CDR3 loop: CASSQDEGEKLFF. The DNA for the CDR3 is TGCGCCAGCAGCCAGGACGAGGGTGAAAAACTGTTTTTT.

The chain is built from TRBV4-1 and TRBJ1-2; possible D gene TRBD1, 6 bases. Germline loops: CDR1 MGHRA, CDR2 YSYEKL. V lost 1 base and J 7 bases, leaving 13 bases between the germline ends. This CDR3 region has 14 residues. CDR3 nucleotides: TGCGCCAGCAGCCAAGTAGGGGGATTAATTGGCTACACCTTC. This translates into CASSQVGGLIGYTF.

In DNA form, the CDR3 reads TGTGCCAGCAGCCGTGACAGGGGGCTTCACGCCTACGAGCAGTACTTC. Translating gives CASSRDRGLHAYEQYF. This rearrangement joins TRBV5-6 to TRBJ2-7; 10 nucleotides align to TRBD1. The CDR3 spans 16 residues. The trim removed 4 bases at V and 2 bases at J, leaving 9 bases unmatched. Germline CDR1 is SGHDT and CDR2 is YYEEEE. The full variable domain, with the rest looked up from reference TRBV5-6 and TRBJ2-7, is DAGVTQSPTHLIKTRGQQVTLRCSPKSGHDTVSWYQQALGQGPQFIFQYYEEEERQRGNFPDRFSGHQFPNYSSELNVNALLLGDSALYLCASSRDRGLHAYEQYFGPGTRLTVT.

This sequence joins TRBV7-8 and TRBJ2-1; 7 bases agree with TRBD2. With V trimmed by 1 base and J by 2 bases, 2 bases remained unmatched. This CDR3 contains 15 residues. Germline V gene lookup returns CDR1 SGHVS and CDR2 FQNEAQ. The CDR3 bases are TGTGCCAGCAGCTTAGGGGCGGGGGCCTACAATGAGCAGTTCTTC. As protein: CASSLGAGAYNEQFF.

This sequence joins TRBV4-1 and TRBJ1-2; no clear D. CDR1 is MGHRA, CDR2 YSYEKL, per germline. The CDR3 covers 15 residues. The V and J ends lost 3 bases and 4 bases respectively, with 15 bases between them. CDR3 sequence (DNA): TGCGCCAGCAGCCAGGGAAAGAATGCGGGCTATGGCTACACCTTC. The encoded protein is CASSQGKNAGYGYTF.

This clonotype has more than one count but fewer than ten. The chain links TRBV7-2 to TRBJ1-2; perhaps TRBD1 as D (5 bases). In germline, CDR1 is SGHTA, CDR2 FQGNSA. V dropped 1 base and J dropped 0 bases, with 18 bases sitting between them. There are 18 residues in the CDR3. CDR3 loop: CASSLGPWGGLANYGYTF. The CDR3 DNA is TGTGCCAGCAGCTTAGGCCCGTGGGGGGGACTTGCTAACTATGGCTACACCTTC.

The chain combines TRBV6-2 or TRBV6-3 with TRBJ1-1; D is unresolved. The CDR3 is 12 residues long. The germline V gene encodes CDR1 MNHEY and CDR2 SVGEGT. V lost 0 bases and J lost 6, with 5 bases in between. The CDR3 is CASSYSPPEAFF. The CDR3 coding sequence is TGTGCCAGCAGTTACTCGCCCCCTGAAGCTTTCTTT.

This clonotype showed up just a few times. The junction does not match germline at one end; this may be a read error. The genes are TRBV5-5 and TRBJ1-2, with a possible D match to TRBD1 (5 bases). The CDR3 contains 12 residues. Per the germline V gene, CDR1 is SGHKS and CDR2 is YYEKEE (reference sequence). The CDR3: CASSPGDYGYTF. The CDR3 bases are TGTGCCAGCAGCCCCGGGGACTACGGCTACACCTTC.

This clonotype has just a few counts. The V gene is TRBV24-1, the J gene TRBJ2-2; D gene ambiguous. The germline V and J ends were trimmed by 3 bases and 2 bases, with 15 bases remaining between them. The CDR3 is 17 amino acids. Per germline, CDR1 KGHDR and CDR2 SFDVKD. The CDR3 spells CATSDTRLHINTGELFF. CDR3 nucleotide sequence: TGTGCCACCAGTGATACCCGACTTCACATTAACACCGGGGAGCTGTTTTTT.

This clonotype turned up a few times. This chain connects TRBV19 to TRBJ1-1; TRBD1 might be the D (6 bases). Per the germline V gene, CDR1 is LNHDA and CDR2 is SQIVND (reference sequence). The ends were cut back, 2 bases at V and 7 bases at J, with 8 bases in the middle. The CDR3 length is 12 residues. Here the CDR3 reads CASSIYRDEAFF. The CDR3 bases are TGTGCCAGTAGTATATACAGGGATGAAGCTTTCTTT. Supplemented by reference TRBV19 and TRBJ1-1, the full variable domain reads DGGITQSPKYLFRKEGQNVTLSCEQNLNHDAMYWYRQDPGQGLRLIYYSQIVNDFQKGDIAEGYSVSREKKESFPLTVTSAQKNPTAFYLCASSIYRDEAFFGQGTRLTVV.

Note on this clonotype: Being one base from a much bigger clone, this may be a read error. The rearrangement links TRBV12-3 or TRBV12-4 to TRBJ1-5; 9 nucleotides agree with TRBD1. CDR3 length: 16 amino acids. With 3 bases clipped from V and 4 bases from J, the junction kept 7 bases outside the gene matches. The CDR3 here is CASSFGTGRFNQPQHF. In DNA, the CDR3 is TGTGCCAGCAGTTTTGGGACAGGGCGGTTTAATCAGCCCCAGCATTTT.

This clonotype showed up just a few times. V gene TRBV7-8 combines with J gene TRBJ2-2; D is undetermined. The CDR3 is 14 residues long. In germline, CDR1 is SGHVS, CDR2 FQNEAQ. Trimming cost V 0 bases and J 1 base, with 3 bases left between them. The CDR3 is CASSLAQNTGELFF. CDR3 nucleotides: TGTGCCAGCAGCTTAGCCCAGAACACCGGGGAGCTGTTTTTT.

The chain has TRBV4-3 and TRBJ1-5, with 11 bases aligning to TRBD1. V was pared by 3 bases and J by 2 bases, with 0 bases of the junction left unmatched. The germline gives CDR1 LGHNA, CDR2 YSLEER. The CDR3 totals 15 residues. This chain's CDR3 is CASSQDRGRNQPQHF. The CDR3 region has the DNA TGCGCCAGCAGCCAGGACAGGGGGCGCAATCAGCCCCAGCATTTT.

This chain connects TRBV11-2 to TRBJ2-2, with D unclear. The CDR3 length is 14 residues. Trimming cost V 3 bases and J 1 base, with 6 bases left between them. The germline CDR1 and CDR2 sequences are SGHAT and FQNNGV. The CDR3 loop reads CASSFVVNTGELFF. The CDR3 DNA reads TGTGCCAGCAGCTTTGTGGTGAACACCGGGGAGCTGTTTTTT.

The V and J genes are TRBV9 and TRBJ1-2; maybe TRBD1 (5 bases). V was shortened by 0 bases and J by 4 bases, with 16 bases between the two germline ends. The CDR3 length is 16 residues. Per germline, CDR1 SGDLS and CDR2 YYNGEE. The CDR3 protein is CASSVDSGLNPYGYTF. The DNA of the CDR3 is TGTGCCAGCAGCGTAGATTCAGGGTTGAACCCCTATGGCTACACCTTC.

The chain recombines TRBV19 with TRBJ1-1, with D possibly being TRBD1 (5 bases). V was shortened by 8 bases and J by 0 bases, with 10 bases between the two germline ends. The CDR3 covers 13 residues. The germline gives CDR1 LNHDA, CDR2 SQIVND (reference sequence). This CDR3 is CASERGLNTEAFF. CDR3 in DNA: TGTGCCAGTGAAAGGGGATTGAACACTGAAGCTTTCTTT.

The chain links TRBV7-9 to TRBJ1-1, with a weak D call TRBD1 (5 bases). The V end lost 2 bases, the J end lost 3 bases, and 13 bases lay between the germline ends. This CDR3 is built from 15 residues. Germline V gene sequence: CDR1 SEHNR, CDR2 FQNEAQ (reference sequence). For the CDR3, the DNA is TGTGCCAGCAGCTTAACGGCAGGGAGAGACACTGAAGCTTTCTTT. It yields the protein CASSLTAGRDTEAFF.

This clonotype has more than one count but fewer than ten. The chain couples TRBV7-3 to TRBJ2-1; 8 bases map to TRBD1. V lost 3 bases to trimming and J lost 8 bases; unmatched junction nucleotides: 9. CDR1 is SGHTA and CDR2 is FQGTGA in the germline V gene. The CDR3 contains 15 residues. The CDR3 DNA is TGTGCCAGCAGCTTCGGCCAGGGGGCGCGAGATGAGCAGTTCTTC. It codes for CASSFGQGARDEQFF.

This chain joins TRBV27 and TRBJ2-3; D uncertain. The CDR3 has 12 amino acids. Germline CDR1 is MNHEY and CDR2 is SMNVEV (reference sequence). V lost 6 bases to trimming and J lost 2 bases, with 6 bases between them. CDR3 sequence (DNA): TGTGCCAGCAGCGGATCCACAGATACGCAGTATTTT. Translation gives CASSGSTDTQYF.

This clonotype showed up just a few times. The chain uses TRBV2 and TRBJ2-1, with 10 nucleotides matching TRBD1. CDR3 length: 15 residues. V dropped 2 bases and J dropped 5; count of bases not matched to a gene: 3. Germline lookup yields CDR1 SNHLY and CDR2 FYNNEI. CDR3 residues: CASSEWGTGDNEQFF. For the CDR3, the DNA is TGTGCCAGCAGTGAATGGGGGACAGGGGACAATGAGCAGTTCTTC.

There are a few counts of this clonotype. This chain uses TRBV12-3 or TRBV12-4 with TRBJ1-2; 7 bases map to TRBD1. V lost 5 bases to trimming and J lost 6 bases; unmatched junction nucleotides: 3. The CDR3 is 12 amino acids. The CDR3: CASSPTGDGYTF. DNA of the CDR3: TGTGCCAGCAGTCCTACAGGGGATGGCTACACCTTC.

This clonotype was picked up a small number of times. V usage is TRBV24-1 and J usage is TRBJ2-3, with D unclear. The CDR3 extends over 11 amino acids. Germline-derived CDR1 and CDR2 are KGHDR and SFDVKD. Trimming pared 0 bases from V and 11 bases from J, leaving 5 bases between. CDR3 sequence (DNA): TGTGCCACCAGTGATTTGGGGTTGCAGTATTTT. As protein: CATSDLGLQYF.

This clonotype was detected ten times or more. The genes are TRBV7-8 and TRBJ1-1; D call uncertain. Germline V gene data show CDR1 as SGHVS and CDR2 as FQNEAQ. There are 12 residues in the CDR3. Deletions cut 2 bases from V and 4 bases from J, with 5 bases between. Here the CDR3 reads CASSLRGTEAFF. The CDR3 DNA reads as TGTGCCAGCAGCTTACGTGGCACTGAAGCTTTCTTT.

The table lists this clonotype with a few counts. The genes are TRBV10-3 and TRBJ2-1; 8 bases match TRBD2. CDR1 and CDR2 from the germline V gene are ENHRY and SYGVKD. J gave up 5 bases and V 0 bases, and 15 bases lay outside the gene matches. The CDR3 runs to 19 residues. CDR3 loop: CAISESFAGGPLKDNEQFF. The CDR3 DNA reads TGTGCCATCAGTGAGTCGTTTGCGGGGGGCCCCTTGAAGGACAATGAGCAGTTCTTC.